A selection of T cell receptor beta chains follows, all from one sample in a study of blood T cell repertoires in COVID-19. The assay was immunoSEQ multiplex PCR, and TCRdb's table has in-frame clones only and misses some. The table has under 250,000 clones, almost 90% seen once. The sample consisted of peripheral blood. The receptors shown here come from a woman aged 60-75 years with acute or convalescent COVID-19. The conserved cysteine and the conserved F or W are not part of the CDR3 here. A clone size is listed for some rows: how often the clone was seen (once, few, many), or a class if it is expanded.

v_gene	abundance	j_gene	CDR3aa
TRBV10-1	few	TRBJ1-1	ASTRGGVENTEAF
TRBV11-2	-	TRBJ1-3	ASSRQGSGNTIY
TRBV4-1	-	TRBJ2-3	ASSQDLGASASTDTQY
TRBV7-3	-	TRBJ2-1	ASSFGGLDNEQF
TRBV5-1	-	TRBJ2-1	ASSLAREGPDEQF
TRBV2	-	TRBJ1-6	ASSDWDRSSPLH
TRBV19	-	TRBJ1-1	ASSAGSRTEAF
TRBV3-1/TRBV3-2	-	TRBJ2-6	ASSQVTGSLLT
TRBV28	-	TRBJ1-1	ASSPLLGGSDTEAF
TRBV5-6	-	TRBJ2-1	ASSYLGGLQDNEQF
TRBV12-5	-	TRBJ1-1	ASGWTGGYTEAF
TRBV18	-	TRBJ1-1	ASSPLEGGSAITTQGEAF
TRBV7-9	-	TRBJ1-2	ASSLGQGANYGYT
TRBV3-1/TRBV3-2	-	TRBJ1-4	ASSQPDRVEKLF
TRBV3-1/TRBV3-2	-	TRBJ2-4	ASSADLQRNIQY
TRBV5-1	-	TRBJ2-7	ASSRLDRPYEQY
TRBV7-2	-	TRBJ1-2	ASSPSRTAIYGYT
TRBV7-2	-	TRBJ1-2	AGTGVGYNGFDYGYT
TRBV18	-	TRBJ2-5	ASSPSYDSFFGQY
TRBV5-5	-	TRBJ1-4	ASSLVPGQGTNEKLF
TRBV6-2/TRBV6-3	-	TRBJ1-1	ASSLGDTEAF
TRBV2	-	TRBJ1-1	ASNIQGANTEAF
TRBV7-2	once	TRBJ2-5	ASSPRLAGVTGETQY
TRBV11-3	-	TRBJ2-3	ASSLGLQGGTDTQY
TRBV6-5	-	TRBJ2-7	ASRRQGATYEQY
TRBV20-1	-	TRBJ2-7	SARAFYEQY
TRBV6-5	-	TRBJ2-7	ASSKEQGGNEQY